The rows below give T cell receptor beta chains drawn from one sample of a study of blood T cell repertoires in COVID-19. The method was immunoSEQ multiplex PCR; TCRdb's version includes in-frame clones alone and lacks a portion of them. The sample has a few hundred thousand clones, 85% to 90% seen once. The sample comprised PBMCs or T cells enriched from blood (not recorded which). The origin of the receptors is a woman aged 25 to 39 who had recovered from COVID-19. CDR3s include the opening cysteine and the closing phenylalanine or tryptophan. A D gene is named only where the DNA matches it firmly. Clone size, where shown, is once, few, many, or a class for clones that have expanded.

J gene: TRBJ1-1
V gene: TRBV4-1
clone size: .
D gene: TRBD1
CDR3 DNA: TGCGCCAGCAGCCAAGGACAGGGTGGGACTGAAGCTTTCTTT
CDR3 protein: CASSQGQGGTEAFF

J gene: TRBJ1-6
V gene: TRBV3-1/TRBV3-2
clone size: .
D gene: .
CDR3 DNA: TGTGCCAGCAGCCAAGATCAACGGAATTCACCCCTCCACTTT
CDR3 protein: CASSQDQRNSPLHF

J gene: TRBJ1-4
V gene: TRBV11-2
clone size: .
D gene: .
CDR3 DNA: TGTGCCAGCAGCCCGGTTGCGGGAACTAATGAAAAACTGTTTTTT
CDR3 protein: CASSPVAGTNEKLFF

J gene: TRBJ2-2
V gene: TRBV28
clone size: .
D gene: .
CDR3 DNA: TGTGCCAGCAGAGCACAGGGTAGTGGCGGGGAGCTGTTTTTT
CDR3 protein: CASRAQGSGGELFF

J gene: TRBJ1-1
V gene: TRBV11-2
clone size: .
D gene: TRBD1
CDR3 DNA: TGTGCCAGCAGCTTACCGAGGACAGGGTTGGACACTGAAGCTTTCTTT
CDR3 protein: CASSLPRTGLDTEAFF

J gene: TRBJ2-7
V gene: TRBV7-8
clone size: .
D gene: TRBD1
CDR3 DNA: TGTGCCAGCAGCTTAGTGGGACAGGTCTTCTACGAGCAGTACTTC
CDR3 protein: CASSLVGQVFYEQYF

J gene: TRBJ1-2
V gene: TRBV9
clone size: .
D gene: .
CDR3 DNA: TGTGCCAGCAGCGTAGGTCCAAGGGGTGGCTACACCTTC
CDR3 protein: CASSVGPRGGYTF

J gene: TRBJ2-7
V gene: TRBV18
clone size: .
D gene: TRBD2
CDR3 DNA: TGTGCCAGCTCACCGAGGACTAGCGCGGCCTACGAGCAGTACTTC
CDR3 protein: CASSPRTSAAYEQYF

J gene: TRBJ1-1
V gene: TRBV30
clone size: .
D gene: .
CDR3 DNA: TGTGCCTGGAGTGTACGGGATGGGGGTTGGGGGCGCACTGAAGCTTTCTTT
CDR3 protein: CAWSVRDGGWGRTEAFF

J gene: TRBJ1-2
V gene: TRBV6-5
clone size: .
D gene: .
CDR3 DNA: TGTGCCAGCAGTTACTCCCCAGTCTATGGCTACACCTTC
CDR3 protein: CASSYSPVYGYTF

J gene: TRBJ1-2
V gene: TRBV7-8
clone size: .
D gene: TRBD1
CDR3 DNA: TGTGCCAGCAGCTCGTTACAGGGGGCGATCGGCTATGGCTACACCTTC
CDR3 protein: CASSSLQGAIGYGYTF

J gene: TRBJ1-2
V gene: TRBV4-2
clone size: .
D gene: .
CDR3 DNA: TGTGCCAGCAGCCACCTCAACCGGGACAACAACTATGGCTACACCTTC
CDR3 protein: CASSHLNRDNNYGYTF

J gene: TRBJ1-2
V gene: TRBV2
clone size: .
D gene: .
CDR3 DNA: TGTGCCAGCTGGAAAAGGGAAGGGGCCGTGGGAGGCTACACCTTC
CDR3 protein: CASWKREGAVGGYTF

J gene: TRBJ2-2
V gene: TRBV7-9
clone size: .
D gene: TRBD1
CDR3 DNA: TGTGCCAGCAGCTTAGGACAGGGCTATGCCGGGGAGCTGTTTTTT
CDR3 protein: CASSLGQGYAGELFF

J gene: TRBJ1-2
V gene: TRBV9
clone size: .
D gene: TRBD1
CDR3 DNA: TGTGCCAGCAGCGCGGACCGGGACAGGGGGCCCTATGGCTACACCTTC
CDR3 protein: CASSADRDRGPYGYTF

J gene: TRBJ1-5
V gene: TRBV10-3
clone size: .
D gene: .
CDR3 DNA: TGTGCCATCAGTGATAACGGGGGTAACAATCAGCCCCAGCATTTT
CDR3 protein: CAISDNGGNNQPQHF

J gene: TRBJ1-2
V gene: TRBV30
clone size: .
D gene: .
CDR3 DNA: TGTGCCTGGAGCCAGGACATAGACTATGGCTACACCTTC
CDR3 protein: CAWSQDIDYGYTF

J gene: TRBJ1-1
V gene: TRBV11-2
clone size: .
D gene: TRBD1
CDR3 DNA: TGTGCCAGCAGCACAAACCGGGACAGCCGACGGAGGGCTTTCTTT
CDR3 protein: CASSTNRDSRRRAFF

J gene: TRBJ2-3
V gene: TRBV7-3
clone size: .
D gene: TRBD2
CDR3 DNA: TGTGCCAGCAGCTCGGGACTAGCGGGGGCCACAGATACGCAGTATTTT
CDR3 protein: CASSSGLAGATDTQYF

J gene: TRBJ2-7
V gene: TRBV4-2
clone size: .
D gene: TRBD2
CDR3 DNA: TGTGCCAGCAGCCAAGGACCCGGGACTAGTGATTGGCAGTACTTC
CDR3 protein: CASSQGPGTSDWQYF

J gene: TRBJ2-7
V gene: TRBV18
clone size: .
D gene: .
CDR3 DNA: TGTGCCAGCTCACCAGAACAGGTTGAAACCTACGAGCAGTACTTC
CDR3 protein: CASSPEQVETYEQYF

J gene: TRBJ2-5
V gene: TRBV7-2
clone size: .
D gene: .
CDR3 DNA: TGTGCCAGCACCATGACAGTTCAAGAGACCCAGTACTTC
CDR3 protein: CASTMTVQETQYF

J gene: TRBJ2-6
V gene: TRBV2
clone size: .
D gene: TRBD1
CDR3 DNA: TGTGCCAGCAGTGAAACAGGGGCAGGGGCCAACGTCCTGACTTTC
CDR3 protein: CASSETGAGANVLTF

J gene: TRBJ2-7
V gene: TRBV5-6
clone size: .
D gene: TRBD2
CDR3 DNA: TGTGCCAGCAGCCCTGGGACTAGCGTAGTCCACGAGCAGTACTTC
CDR3 protein: CASSPGTSVVHEQYF

J gene: TRBJ1-2
V gene: TRBV7-9
clone size: .
D gene: TRBD1
CDR3 DNA: TGTGCCAGCAGCTTAAAGGACAGGGGACTTTATGGCTACACCTTC
CDR3 protein: CASSLKDRGLYGYTF

J gene: TRBJ1-1
V gene: TRBV28
clone size: .
D gene: .
CDR3 DNA: TGTGCCAGCAGCCTCTCGGGGGAAGCTTTCTTT
CDR3 protein: CASSLSGEAFF

J gene: TRBJ2-1
V gene: TRBV6-4
clone size: .
D gene: TRBD2
CDR3 DNA: TGTGCCAGCAGTGACGAGGAAAGGGCTAGCGGGGGGACCTACAATGAGCAGTTCTTC
CDR3 protein: CASSDEERASGGTYNEQFF

J gene: TRBJ2-7
V gene: TRBV18
clone size: .
D gene: TRBD2
CDR3 DNA: TGTGCCAGCTCACCACTCCGCCCGGGGTTAGCGGGAGGGCCTTACGAGCAGTACTTC
CDR3 protein: CASSPLRPGLAGGPYEQYF

J gene: TRBJ1-2
V gene: TRBV4-3
clone size: .
D gene: TRBD1
CDR3 DNA: TGCGCCAGCAGCCCCTATCCTAAGACAGGGGGATATGGCTACACCTTC
CDR3 protein: CASSPYPKTGGYGYTF

J gene: TRBJ2-7
V gene: TRBV5-4
clone size: .
D gene: TRBD2
CDR3 DNA: TGTGCCAGCAGCTCCCCTGGGCTAGCGGTATACGAGCAGTACTTC
CDR3 protein: CASSSPGLAVYEQYF

J gene: TRBJ1-1
V gene: TRBV7-6
clone size: .
D gene: .
CDR3 DNA: TGTGCCAGCAGCTTAGGTGGGGGCGAGAACACTGAAGCTTTCTTT
CDR3 protein: CASSLGGGENTEAFF

J gene: TRBJ1-3
V gene: TRBV18
clone size: .
D gene: .
CDR3 DNA: TGTGCCAGCTCACCGCTCCCCCCGACTGCCAGCTCTGGAAACACCATATATTTT
CDR3 protein: CASSPLPPTASSGNTIYF

J gene: TRBJ2-5
V gene: TRBV7-7
clone size: once
D gene: .
CDR3 DNA: TGTGCCAGCAGCCCTAGCCCGGGTTTACAAGAGACCCAGTACTTC
CDR3 protein: CASSPSPGLQETQYF

J gene: TRBJ2-1
V gene: TRBV10-1
clone size: .
D gene: .
CDR3 DNA: TGCGCCAGCAGTACAGGGAGTTCCTACAATGAGCAGTTCTTC
CDR3 protein: CASSTGSSYNEQFF

J gene: TRBJ1-1
V gene: TRBV30
clone size: .
D gene: .
CDR3 DNA: TGTGCCTGGAGTTTAGGGCAGAGAGGGGCTTTCTTT
CDR3 protein: CAWSLGQRGAFF

J gene: TRBJ1-5
V gene: TRBV28
clone size: .
D gene: TRBD1
CDR3 DNA: TGTGCCAGCACCGAGACAGGGTTGGCCCAGCATTTT
CDR3 protein: CASTETGLAQHF

J gene: TRBJ1-6
V gene: TRBV3-1/TRBV3-2
clone size: .
D gene: .
CDR3 DNA: TGTGCCAGCAGCCAAGCGCAGGGAGGTAATTCACCCCTCCACTTT
CDR3 protein: CASSQAQGGNSPLHF

J gene: TRBJ2-7
V gene: TRBV7-3
clone size: .
D gene: .
CDR3 DNA: TGTGCCAGCAGCTTAACGGGTGGGGCAGGATACGAGCAGTACTTC
CDR3 protein: CASSLTGGAGYEQYF

J gene: TRBJ2-5
V gene: TRBV2
clone size: .
D gene: TRBD2
CDR3 DNA: TGTGCCAGCAGTGGGGGGACTAGCGGGAGGAGGCAGGAGACCCAGTACTTC
CDR3 protein: CASSGGTSGRRQETQYF

J gene: TRBJ1-5
V gene: TRBV23-1
clone size: .
D gene: TRBD1
CDR3 DNA: TGCGCCAGCAGTCAATTTCGATGGGACAGACGGAGACATTTT
CDR3 protein: CASSQFRWDRRRHF

J gene: TRBJ2-7
V gene: TRBV7-9
clone size: few
D gene: .
CDR3 DNA: TGTGCCAGCAGCCCCTCCCCCCGGGGGGAGCAGTACTTC
CDR3 protein: CASSPSPRGEQYF

J gene: TRBJ1-2
V gene: TRBV3-1/TRBV3-2
clone size: .
D gene: .
CDR3 DNA: TGTGCCAGCAGCCGGCAGGCGACTATGGGTGGCTACACCTTC
CDR3 protein: CASSRQATMGGYTF

J gene: TRBJ1-1
V gene: TRBV3-1/TRBV3-2
clone size: .
D gene: .
CDR3 DNA: TGTGCCAGCAGCCAACCAGACTCGGGCACTGAAGCTTTCTTT
CDR3 protein: CASSQPDSGTEAFF

J gene: TRBJ1-1
V gene: TRBV4-2
clone size: .
D gene: .
CDR3 DNA: TGTGCCAGCAGCCGGACAGCTTGGGATGAGGCTTTCTTT
CDR3 protein: CASSRTAWDEAFF

J gene: TRBJ2-7
V gene: TRBV6-2/TRBV6-3
clone size: .
D gene: TRBD1
CDR3 DNA: TGTGCCAGCAGTAACCACAGGGGCGTCTACGAGCAGTACTTC
CDR3 protein: CASSNHRGVYEQYF

J gene: TRBJ2-5
V gene: TRBV4-1
clone size: .
D gene: TRBD1
CDR3 DNA: TGCGCCAGCAGCCGGGGCCCGGGACAGCTTTCCCAAGAGACCCAGTACTTC
CDR3 protein: CASSRGPGQLSQETQYF

J gene: TRBJ2-2
V gene: TRBV19
clone size: .
D gene: .
CDR3 DNA: TGTGCCAGTAAAAAAGGAGGGGCGAACACCGGGGAGCTGTTTTTT
CDR3 protein: CASKKGGANTGELFF

J gene: TRBJ2-7
V gene: TRBV29-1
clone size: .
D gene: TRBD2
CDR3 DNA: TGCAGCGTTCTAAGCGGGAGGTACGAGCAGTACTTC
CDR3 protein: CSVLSGRYEQYF

J gene: TRBJ1-2
V gene: TRBV4-1
clone size: .
D gene: .
CDR3 DNA: TGCGCCAGCAGCCAAGACTTGCTGGGCAGGGTGGACTATGGCTACACCTTC
CDR3 protein: CASSQDLLGRVDYGYTF